The entry that follows covers one TCR beta chain sequence. Its cognate antigen is unknown. PCR amplification relied on 60 Vbeta primers (plus 13 Jbeta primers). Here immunoSEQ multiplex PCR was the method, and the copy in TCRdb shows in-frame clones only, minus some. The data contain around 55,000 clones, over 55% of them singletons. This sample was included in a study of cytomegalovirus exposure and HLA in healthy donors. The study's findings and limits: Analysis was performed later, and it showed HLA-associated TCR beta chains to be more clonally expanded than equally common others.

Per germline, CDR1 SGHRS and CDR2 YFSETQ. The CDR3 runs 12 residues. V was cut by 4 bases and J by 4 bases, with 6 bases left in between. The rearrangement links TRBV5-1 to TRBJ2-1, with D unclear. The TCR originated in a man aged 40-50 years in good health and CMV-seropositive. Material for sequencing was PBMCs. In DNA, the CDR3 is TGCGCCAGCAGCACACAGTACAATGAGCAGTTCTTC. Its protein is CASSTQYNEQFF.